This T cell receptor beta chain was captured by sequencing in a study of beta chain features in type 1 diabetes. About the research overall: The patient and healthy donor groups were comparable for age, gender and cell yields.

Findings and limits, study-wide: Patients with Type 1 diabetes showed moderately but significantly shorter TCRB CDR3s in all four CD4+ subsets. Resolution of whether HLA type affects TCRB rearrangement was not achieved here. VDJ junctions from type 1 diabetes patients carried fewer insertions and larger deletions.

Isolated RNA was reverse transcribed in full, so expressed TCRB transcripts were sequenced. Clones were sequenced by immunoSEQ multiplex PCR, and TCRdb holds only the in-frame ones, with some missing. In the table there are around 340,000 clones, roughly a tenth of which are singletons. Concerning this clone itself: Its target is not known.

The V gene's germline CDR1 is MDHEN and CDR2 SYDVKM. The CDR3 length is 16 residues. Trimming removed 5 bases at V and 6 bases at J, with 17 bases between. The sequence was obtained from a man aged 25 to 40 with type 1 diabetes. The chain carries TRBV28 and TRBJ2-6; TRBD2 is a possible D gene (5 bases). The specimen sequenced was central memory CD4+ T cells from blood. CDR3 residues: CASSPIGNIQANVLTF. Written as DNA, the CDR3 is TGTGCCAGCAGTCCAATCGGGAACATTCAGGCCAACGTCCTGACTTTC.